These T cell receptor beta chains were read from a single sample in a study of Ad26.COV2.S vaccination and SARS-CoV-2 variants. TCRdb keeps only in-frame clones here, not all; method: immunoSEQ multiplex PCR. The sample includes fewer than 400,000 clones, about 85% of them seen just once. The specimen was peripheral blood, collected in a trial of Ad26.COV2.S vaccine versus placebo. The receptors were sampled from a person aged 18-65 years who received the Ad26.COV2.S COVID-19 vaccine or a placebo. CDR3s include the opening cysteine and the closing phenylalanine or tryptophan. A D gene is named only where the DNA matches it firmly. Size is stated for part of the rows, as once, few or many counts, or as a class when the clone is expanded.

j_gene | v_gene | d_gene | abundance | CDR3nt | CDR3aa
TRBJ1-2 | TRBV7-9 | NA | NA | TGTGCCAGCAGCTTCGGGACAAACCCCTTCTATGGCTACACCTTC | CASSFGTNPFYGYTF
TRBJ1-2 | TRBV6-1 | TRBD1 | NA | TGTGCCAGCAGTGATGACAGGGGGTTATTTTATGGCTACACCTTC | CASSDDRGLFYGYTF
TRBJ2-1 | TRBV6-2/TRBV6-3 | NA | NA | TGTGCCAGCAGTCACAGAGCTGGGACTGAGCAGTTCTTC | CASSHRAGTEQFF
TRBJ2-7 | TRBV5-1 | NA | NA | TGCGCCAGCAGTCCCGGGGTCGGGTACGAGCAGTACTTC | CASSPGVGYEQYF
TRBJ2-7 | TRBV18 | NA | NA | TGTGCCAGCTCCCCAATTCAGGGGTTGGGCGAGCAGTACTTC | CASSPIQGLGEQYF
TRBJ2-7 | TRBV7-9 | NA | NA | TGTGCCAGCAGCGGGGGCGAGCAGTACTTC | CASSGGEQYF
TRBJ2-5 | TRBV5-6 | NA | NA | TGTGCCAGCAGCCCGGGGGACTTTCAAGAGACCCAGTACTTC | CASSPGDFQETQYF
TRBJ2-2 | TRBV24-1 | NA | NA | TGTGCCACCAGTGATTTGTACGGGGGGGAGCTGTTTTTT | CATSDLYGGELFF
TRBJ1-1 | TRBV30 | NA | once | TGTGCCTGGGAGAAAGGGGGGACGAACACTGAAGCTTTCTTT | CAWEKGGTNTEAFF
TRBJ2-5 | TRBV6-1 | NA | NA | TGTGCCAGCAGTGAATTTGAGACCCAGTACTTC | CASSEFETQYF
TRBJ2-7 | TRBV12-3/TRBV12-4 | NA | NA | TGTGCCAGCAGTAGGACTGGGGGTGGAGAGCAGTACTTC | CASSRTGGGEQYF
TRBJ2-1 | TRBV5-1 | NA | NA | TGCGCCAGCAGCTTGGGCCTAGAGGAGGAGCAGTTCTTC | CASSLGLEEEQFF
TRBJ2-3 | TRBV18 | NA | NA | TGTGCCAGCTCACCAGCTAGCACAGATACGCAGTATTTT | CASSPASTDTQYF
TRBJ1-4 | TRBV4-3 | NA | NA | TGCGCCAGCAGCCAAGAGAGTGATGAAAAACTGTTTTTT | CASSQESDEKLFF
TRBJ1-2 | TRBV5-5 | TRBD1 | NA | TGTGCCAGCAGCTTGGACAGGGGATGGGGCTACACCTTC | CASSLDRGWGYTF
TRBJ1-4 | TRBV6-5 | NA | NA | TGTGCCAGCAGTCCCCAGCAACCCGAAAAACTGTTTTTT | CASSPQQPEKLFF
TRBJ2-2 | TRBV19 | NA | NA | TGTGCCAGTAGTCCGGGACAAAACACCGGGGAGCTGTTTTTT | CASSPGQNTGELFF
TRBJ1-2 | TRBV6-2/TRBV6-3 | TRBD1 | NA | TGTGCCAGCAGTTCCGGGACAGGGTCCCACTATGGCTACACCTTC | CASSSGTGSHYGYTF
TRBJ2-5 | TRBV7-2 | TRBD1 | NA | TGTGCCAGCAGCTTAATGGGACAGGCCCAAGAGACCCAGTACTTC | CASSLMGQAQETQYF
TRBJ1-3 | TRBV10-1 | NA | NA | TGCGCCAGCAGTCCGGACAGCTCTGGAAACACCATATATTTT | CASSPDSSGNTIYF
TRBJ1-2 | TRBV6-1 | NA | NA | TGTGCCAGCAGTGATGCGGCCCCCAGTGGCTACACCTTC | CASSDAAPSGYTF
TRBJ2-3 | TRBV5-1 | NA | once | TGCGCCAGCAGCCCAGGGGTATCAGATACGCAGTATTTT | CASSPGVSDTQYF
TRBJ1-5 | TRBV19 | NA | NA | TGTGCCAGTAGCCCCGTGGGGGGCTATAGCAATCAGCCCCAGCATTTT | CASSPVGGYSNQPQHF
TRBJ1-1 | TRBV15 | TRBD1 | NA | TGTGCCACCAGCAGAGGATGGGTCCCGACAGGGGGCTTCACTGAAGCTTTCTTT | CATSRGWVPTGGFTEAFF
TRBJ1-2 | TRBV11-2 | NA | NA | TGTGCCAGCAGCTCCCCCAAAAGGGGGGATACCTATGGCTACACCTTC | CASSSPKRGDTYGYTF
TRBJ2-7 | TRBV10-3 | NA | NA | TGTGCCATCAGCACAGGGTACGAGCAGTACTTC | CAISTGYEQYF
TRBJ1-2 | TRBV7-2 | NA | NA | TGTGCCAGCAGCTTACAGTTAAACTATGGCTACACCTTC | CASSLQLNYGYTF
TRBJ1-1 | TRBV24-1 | NA | NA | TGTGCCACCAGTGATCTCTGGGGGGATGAAGCTTTCTTT | CATSDLWGDEAFF
TRBJ2-7 | TRBV29-1 | NA | NA | TGCAGCGTTGAAGGTGAAGGGAGCTCCTACGAGCAGTACTTC | CSVEGEGSSYEQYF
TRBJ1-2 | TRBV13 | NA | NA | TGTGCCAGCAGCCAAACGGCCGACTATGGCTACACCTTC | CASSQTADYGYTF
TRBJ1-1 | TRBV9 | TRBD1 | NA | TGTGCCAGCAGCCCGCGGACAGGGGGCACTGAAGCTTTCTTT | CASSPRTGGTEAFF
TRBJ2-7 | TRBV6-5 | TRBD1 | NA | TGTGCCAGCAGTTATGGGACAGGGGGCAGCGAGCAGTACTTC | CASSYGTGGSEQYF
TRBJ2-2 | TRBV9 | NA | NA | TGTGCCAGCAGCGTAGGGGGGAACACCGGGGAGCTGTTTTTT | CASSVGGNTGELFF
TRBJ1-5 | TRBV2 | NA | NA | TGTGCCAGCAGGGGGGAAGGGCCCCAGCATTTT | CASRGEGPQHF
TRBJ2-7 | TRBV11-3 | NA | NA | TGTGCCAGCAGCCAAGGACTCCTCTACGAGCAGTACTTC | CASSQGLLYEQYF
TRBJ2-3 | TRBV10-3 | NA | NA | TGTGCCATCAGTGGCCTAAGCACAGATACGCAGTATTTT | CAISGLSTDTQYF
TRBJ2-3 | TRBV5-1 | NA | NA | TGCGCCAGCAGCTTGGGCTCGTCTTCTGGGCCAGATACGCAGTATTTT | CASSLGSSSGPDTQYF
TRBJ1-1 | TRBV7-9 | NA | NA | TGTGCCAGCAGCTTTGGGGGGATTGAAGCTTTCTTT | CASSFGGIEAFF
TRBJ1-1 | TRBV5-6 | NA | NA | TGTGCCAGCAGCACCCGGGACCGGGGGGACACTGAAGCTTTCTTT | CASSTRDRGDTEAFF
TRBJ1-6 | TRBV5-1 | NA | NA | TGCGCCAGCAGCTTGGCAGGGAGCTCCTATAATTCACCCCTCCACTTT | CASSLAGSSYNSPLHF
TRBJ1-5 | TRBV10-1 | TRBD1 | NA | TGCGCCAGCAGTGAAGGGGGCCCGGGGCCCCAGCATTTT | CASSEGGPGPQHF
TRBJ1-5 | TRBV6-1 | NA | NA | TGTGCCAGCAGTGACCTCGGGGGCAGCAATCAGCCCCAGCATTTT | CASSDLGGSNQPQHF
TRBJ2-7 | TRBV5-6 | NA | NA | TGTGCCAGCAGCCGGGACATTTCCTACGAGCAGTACTTC | CASSRDISYEQYF
TRBJ1-6 | TRBV4-3 | NA | NA | TGCGCCAGCAGCCAAGAACCAGAGCCTAATTCACCCCTCCACTTT | CASSQEPEPNSPLHF
TRBJ2-6 | TRBV5-5 | NA | NA | TGTGCCAGCAGCTTGGCTTCTGGGGCCAACGTCCTGACTTTC | CASSLASGANVLTF
TRBJ1-4 | TRBV19 | NA | once | TGTGCCAGTAGTCGGGCAGAAAAAGAAAAACTGTTTTTT | CASSRAEKEKLFF
TRBJ2-1 | TRBV2 | TRBD2 | NA | TGTGCCAGCAGCCCTTTGACTAGCGGGGGGGGAAGCGAGCAGTTCTTC | CASSPLTSGGGSEQFF
TRBJ2-3 | TRBV27 | TRBD2 | NA | TGTGCCAGCAGTTTCGGTAGCGGGTCAACAGATACGCAGTATTTT | CASSFGSGSTDTQYF
TRBJ2-1 | TRBV2 | NA | NA | TGTGCCAGCACCCGCCTCCAGACCACCGGGGGTGAGCAGTTCTTC | CASTRLQTTGGEQFF
TRBJ1-5 | TRBV7-9 | NA | NA | TGTGCCAGCAGCCTCGGGCAGGGGCCCCAGCATTTT | CASSLGQGPQHF
TRBJ2-7 | TRBV5-1 | NA | NA | TGCGCCAGCAGCGTTCTAGGTTCCCAGCTAGGCTACGAGCAGTACTTC | CASSVLGSQLGYEQYF
TRBJ2-5 | TRBV6-6 | NA | NA | TGTGCCAGCAGTTACCACCGGGACGGACAAGAGACCCAGTACTTC | CASSYHRDGQETQYF
TRBJ1-5 | TRBV30 | NA | NA | TGTGCCTGGAGCGAGGGATTAAGGAGTCAGCCCCAGCATTTT | CAWSEGLRSQPQHF
TRBJ1-2 | TRBV19 | TRBD1 | NA | TGTGCCAGTAGTATCGGGACAGTTCCAGGCTACACCTTC | CASSIGTVPGYTF
TRBJ1-3 | TRBV5-4 | TRBD1 | NA | TGTGCCAGCAGCTTGGTTGCAGGGGGAGAAATCGGAAACACCATATATTTT | CASSLVAGGEIGNTIYF
TRBJ2-4 | TRBV29-1 | NA | NA | TGCAGCGTTTCTGAGGGGCCGGGGGACATTCAGTACTTC | CSVSEGPGDIQYF
TRBJ2-1 | TRBV7-9 | NA | NA | TGTGCCAGCAGCCGAGAATCCTACAATGAGCAGTTCTTC | CASSRESYNEQFF
TRBJ2-5 | TRBV5-1 | NA | NA | TGCGCCAGCAGCTATGACAGAGCAGGAGAGACCCAGTACTTC | CASSYDRAGETQYF
TRBJ2-1 | TRBV3-1/TRBV3-2 | NA | NA | TGTGCCAGCAGCTTGCGATCGGGGAATGAGCAGTTCTTC | CASSLRSGNEQFF
TRBJ1-2 | TRBV13 | NA | NA | TGTGCCAGCAGCTTAGAGGCAGCCAGCTATGGCTACACCTTC | CASSLEAASYGYTF